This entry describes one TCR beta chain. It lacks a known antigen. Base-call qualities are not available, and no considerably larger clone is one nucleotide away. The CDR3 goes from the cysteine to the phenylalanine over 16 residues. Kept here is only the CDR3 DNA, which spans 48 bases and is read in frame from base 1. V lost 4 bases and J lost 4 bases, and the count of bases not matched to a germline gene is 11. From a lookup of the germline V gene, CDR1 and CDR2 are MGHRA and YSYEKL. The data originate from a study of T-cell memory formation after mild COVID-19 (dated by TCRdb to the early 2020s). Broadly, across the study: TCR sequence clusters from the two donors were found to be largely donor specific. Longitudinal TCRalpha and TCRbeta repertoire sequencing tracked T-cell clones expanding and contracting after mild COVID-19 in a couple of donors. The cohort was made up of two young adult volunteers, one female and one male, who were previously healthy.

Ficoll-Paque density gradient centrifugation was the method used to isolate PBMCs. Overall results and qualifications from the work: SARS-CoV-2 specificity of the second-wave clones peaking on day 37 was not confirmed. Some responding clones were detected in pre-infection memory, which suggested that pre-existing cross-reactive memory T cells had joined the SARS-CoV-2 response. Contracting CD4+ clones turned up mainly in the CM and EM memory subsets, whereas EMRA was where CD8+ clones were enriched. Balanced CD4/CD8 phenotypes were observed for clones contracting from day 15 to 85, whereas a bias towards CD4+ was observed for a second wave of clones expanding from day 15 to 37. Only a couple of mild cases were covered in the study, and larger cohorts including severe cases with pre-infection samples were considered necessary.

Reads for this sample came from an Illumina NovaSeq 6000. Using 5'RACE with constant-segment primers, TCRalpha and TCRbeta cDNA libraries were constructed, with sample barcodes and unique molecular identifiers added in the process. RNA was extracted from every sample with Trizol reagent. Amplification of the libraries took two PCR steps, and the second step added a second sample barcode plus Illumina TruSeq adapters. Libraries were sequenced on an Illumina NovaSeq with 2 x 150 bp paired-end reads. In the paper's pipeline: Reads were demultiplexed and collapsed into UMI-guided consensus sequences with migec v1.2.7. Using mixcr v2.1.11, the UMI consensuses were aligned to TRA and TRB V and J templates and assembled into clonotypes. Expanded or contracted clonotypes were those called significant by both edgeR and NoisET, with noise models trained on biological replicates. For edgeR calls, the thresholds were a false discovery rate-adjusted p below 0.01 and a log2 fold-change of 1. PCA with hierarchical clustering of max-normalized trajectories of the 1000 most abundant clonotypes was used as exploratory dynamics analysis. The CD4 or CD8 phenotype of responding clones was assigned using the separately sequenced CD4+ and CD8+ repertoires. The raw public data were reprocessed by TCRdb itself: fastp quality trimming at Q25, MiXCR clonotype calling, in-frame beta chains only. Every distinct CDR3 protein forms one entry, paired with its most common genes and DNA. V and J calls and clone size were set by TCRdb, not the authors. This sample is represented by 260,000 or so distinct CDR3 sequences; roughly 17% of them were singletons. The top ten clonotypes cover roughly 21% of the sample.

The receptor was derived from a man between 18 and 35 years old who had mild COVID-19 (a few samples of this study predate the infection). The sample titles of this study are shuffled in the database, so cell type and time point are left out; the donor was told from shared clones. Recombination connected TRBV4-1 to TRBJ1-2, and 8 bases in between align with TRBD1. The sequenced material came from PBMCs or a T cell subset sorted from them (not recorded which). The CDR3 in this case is CASSLALAGGIYGYTF. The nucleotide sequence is TGCGCCAGCAGCCTAGCCCTCGCAGGGGGCATCTATGGCTACACCTTC.